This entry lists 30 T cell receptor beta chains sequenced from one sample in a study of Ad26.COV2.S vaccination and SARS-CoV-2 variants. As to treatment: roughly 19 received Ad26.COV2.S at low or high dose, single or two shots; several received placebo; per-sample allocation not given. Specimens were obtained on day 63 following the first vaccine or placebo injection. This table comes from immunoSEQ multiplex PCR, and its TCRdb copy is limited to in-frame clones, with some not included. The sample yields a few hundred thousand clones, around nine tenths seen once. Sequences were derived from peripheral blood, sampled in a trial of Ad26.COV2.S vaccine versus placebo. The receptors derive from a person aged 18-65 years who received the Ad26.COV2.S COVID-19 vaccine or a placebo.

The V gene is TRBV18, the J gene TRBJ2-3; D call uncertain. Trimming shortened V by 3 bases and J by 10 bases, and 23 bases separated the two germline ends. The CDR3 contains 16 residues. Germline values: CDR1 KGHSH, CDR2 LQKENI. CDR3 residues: CASSPLPTTGHDAQYF. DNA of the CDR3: TGTGCCAGCTCACCTCTCCCGACGACGGGCCACGATGCGCAGTATTTT.

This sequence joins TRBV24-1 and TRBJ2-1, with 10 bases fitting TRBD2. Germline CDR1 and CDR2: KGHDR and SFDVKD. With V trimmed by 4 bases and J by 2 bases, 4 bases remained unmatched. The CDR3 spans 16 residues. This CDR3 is CATSESSGSPYNEQFF. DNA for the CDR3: TGTGCCACCAGTGAATCTAGCGGGAGTCCCTACAATGAGCAGTTCTTC.

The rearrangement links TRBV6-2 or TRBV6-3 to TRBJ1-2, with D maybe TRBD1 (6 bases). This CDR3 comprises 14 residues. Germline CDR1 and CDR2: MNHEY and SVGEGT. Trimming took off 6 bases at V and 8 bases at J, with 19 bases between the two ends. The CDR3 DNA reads TGTGCCAGCAGCCCCTTTAGGGGGGATCGAGGCTACACCTTC. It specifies CASSPFRGDRGYTF.

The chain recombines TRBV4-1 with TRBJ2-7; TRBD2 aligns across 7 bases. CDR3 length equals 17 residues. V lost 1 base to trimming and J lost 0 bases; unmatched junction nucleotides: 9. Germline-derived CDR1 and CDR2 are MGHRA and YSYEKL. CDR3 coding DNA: TGCGCCAGCAGCCAAGGTTGGGGAGGGCCTAGCTCCTACGAGCAGTACGTC. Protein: CASSQGWGGPSSYEQYV.

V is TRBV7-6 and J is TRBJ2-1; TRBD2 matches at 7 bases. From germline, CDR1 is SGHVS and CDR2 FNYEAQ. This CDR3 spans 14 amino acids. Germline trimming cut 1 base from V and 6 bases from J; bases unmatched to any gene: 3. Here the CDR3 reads CASSLVRTSNEQFF. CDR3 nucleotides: TGTGCCAGCAGCTTAGTCAGGACTAGCAATGAGCAGTTCTTC. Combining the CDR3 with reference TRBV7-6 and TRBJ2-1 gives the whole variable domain GAGVSQSPRYKVTKRGQDVALRCDPISGHVSLYWYRQALGQGPEFLTYFNYEAQQDKSGLPNDRFSAERPEGSISTLTIQRTEQRDSAMYRCASSLVRTSNEQFFGPGTRLTVL.

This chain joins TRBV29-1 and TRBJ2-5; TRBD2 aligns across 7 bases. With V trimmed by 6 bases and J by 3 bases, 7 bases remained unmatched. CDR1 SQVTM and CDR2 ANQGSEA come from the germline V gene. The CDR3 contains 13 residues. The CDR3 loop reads CSVSSGFEETQYF. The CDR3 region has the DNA TGCAGCGTGAGTAGCGGGTTCGAAGAGACCCAGTACTTC.

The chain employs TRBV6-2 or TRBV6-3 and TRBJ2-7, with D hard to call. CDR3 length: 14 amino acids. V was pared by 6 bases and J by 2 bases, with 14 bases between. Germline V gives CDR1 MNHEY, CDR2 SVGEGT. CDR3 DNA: TGTGCCAGCAGCACAGCCCGAGGAGCCTACGAGCAGTACTTC. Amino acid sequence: CASSTARGAYEQYF.

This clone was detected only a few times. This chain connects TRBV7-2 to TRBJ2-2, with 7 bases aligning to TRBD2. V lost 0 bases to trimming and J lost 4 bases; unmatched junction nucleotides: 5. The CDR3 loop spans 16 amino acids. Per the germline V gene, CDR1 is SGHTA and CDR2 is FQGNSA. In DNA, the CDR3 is TGTGCCAGCAGCTTAGCTGCTAGCGGTTCCACCGGGGAGCTGTTTTTT. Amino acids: CASSLAASGSTGELFF.

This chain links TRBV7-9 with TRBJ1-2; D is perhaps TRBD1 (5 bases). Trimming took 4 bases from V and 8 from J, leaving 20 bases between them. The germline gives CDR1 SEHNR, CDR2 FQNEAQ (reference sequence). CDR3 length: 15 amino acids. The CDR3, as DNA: TGTGCCAGCAGCTCAGCCGGGGCACAAAGCGGAGGCTACACCTTC. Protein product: CASSSAGAQSGGYTF.

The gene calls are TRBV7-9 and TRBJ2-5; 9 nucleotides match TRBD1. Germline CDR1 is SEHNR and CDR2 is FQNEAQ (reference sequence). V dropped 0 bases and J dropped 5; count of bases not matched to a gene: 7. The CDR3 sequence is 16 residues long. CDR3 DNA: TGTGCCAGCAGCTTAGCAGGGACAGGGAGAAGGGAGACCCAGTACTTC. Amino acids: CASSLAGTGRRETQYF.

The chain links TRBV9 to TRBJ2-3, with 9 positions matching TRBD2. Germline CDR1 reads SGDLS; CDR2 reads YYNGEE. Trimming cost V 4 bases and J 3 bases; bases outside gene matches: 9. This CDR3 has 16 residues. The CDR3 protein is CASSTREGSGTDTQYF. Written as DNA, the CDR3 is TGTGCCAGCAGCACGCGGGAGGGTAGCGGAACAGATACGCAGTATTTT.

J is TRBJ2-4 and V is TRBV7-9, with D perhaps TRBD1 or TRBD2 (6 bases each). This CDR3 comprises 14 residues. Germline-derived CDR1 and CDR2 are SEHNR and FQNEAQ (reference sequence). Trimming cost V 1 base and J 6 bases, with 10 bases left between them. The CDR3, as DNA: TGTGCCAGCAGCTTAGGAGGGGGAGGAAACATTCAGTACTTC. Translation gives CASSLGGGGNIQYF.

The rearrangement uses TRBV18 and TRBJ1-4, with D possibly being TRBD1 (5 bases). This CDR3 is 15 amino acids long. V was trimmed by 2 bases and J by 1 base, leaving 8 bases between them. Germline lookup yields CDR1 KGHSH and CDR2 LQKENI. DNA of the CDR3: TGTGCCAGCTCACCAACAGGCGGAACTAATGAAAAACTGTTTTTT. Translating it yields CASSPTGGTNEKLFF.

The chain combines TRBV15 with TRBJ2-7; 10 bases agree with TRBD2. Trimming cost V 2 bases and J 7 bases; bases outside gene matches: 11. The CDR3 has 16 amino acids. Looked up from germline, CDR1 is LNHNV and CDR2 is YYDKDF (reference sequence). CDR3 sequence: CATSRTLSGGFGEQYV. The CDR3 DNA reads TGTGCCACCAGCAGAACCCTTAGCGGGGGGTTCGGGGAGCAGTACGTC.

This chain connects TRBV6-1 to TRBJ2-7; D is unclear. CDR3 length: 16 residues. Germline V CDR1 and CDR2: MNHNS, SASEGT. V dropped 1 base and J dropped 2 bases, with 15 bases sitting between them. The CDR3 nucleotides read TGTGCCAGCAGTGAAGGGAACTTGTTACTTCCCTACGAGCAGTACTTC. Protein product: CASSEGNLLLPYEQYF.

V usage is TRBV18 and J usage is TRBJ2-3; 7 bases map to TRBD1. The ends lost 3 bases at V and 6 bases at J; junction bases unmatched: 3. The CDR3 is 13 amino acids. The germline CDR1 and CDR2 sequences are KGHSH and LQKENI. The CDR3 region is CASSPGTADTQYF. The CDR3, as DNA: TGTGCCAGCTCACCCGGGACAGCGGATACGCAGTATTTT.

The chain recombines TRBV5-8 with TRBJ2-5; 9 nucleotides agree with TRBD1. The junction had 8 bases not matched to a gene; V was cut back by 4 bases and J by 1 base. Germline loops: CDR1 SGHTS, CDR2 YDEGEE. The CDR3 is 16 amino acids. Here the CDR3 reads CASSTGQGSFQETQYF. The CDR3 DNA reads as TGTGCCAGCAGCACAGGACAGGGGAGCTTCCAAGAGACCCAGTACTTC.

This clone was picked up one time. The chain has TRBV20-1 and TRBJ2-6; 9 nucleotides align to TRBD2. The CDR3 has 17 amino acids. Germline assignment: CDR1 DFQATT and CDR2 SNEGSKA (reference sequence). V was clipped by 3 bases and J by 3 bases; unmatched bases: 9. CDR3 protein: CSASGQREDGGANVLTF. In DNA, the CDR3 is TGCAGTGCTAGTGGCCAGCGGGAGGACGGTGGGGCCAACGTCCTGACTTTC.

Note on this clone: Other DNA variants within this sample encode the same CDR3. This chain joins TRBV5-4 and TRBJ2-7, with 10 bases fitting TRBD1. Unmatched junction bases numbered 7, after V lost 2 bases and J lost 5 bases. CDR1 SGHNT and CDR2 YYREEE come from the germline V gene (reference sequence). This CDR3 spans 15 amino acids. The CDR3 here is CASSLPDRGFDEQYF. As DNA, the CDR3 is TGTGCCAGCAGCTTACCGGACAGGGGGTTTGACGAGCAGTACTTC.

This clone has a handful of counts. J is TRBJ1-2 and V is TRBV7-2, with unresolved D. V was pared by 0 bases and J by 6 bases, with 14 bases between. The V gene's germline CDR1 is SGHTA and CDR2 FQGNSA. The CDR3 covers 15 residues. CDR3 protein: CASSLAAGRWDGYTF. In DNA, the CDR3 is TGTGCCAGCAGCTTAGCGGCGGGAAGGTGGGATGGCTACACCTTC.

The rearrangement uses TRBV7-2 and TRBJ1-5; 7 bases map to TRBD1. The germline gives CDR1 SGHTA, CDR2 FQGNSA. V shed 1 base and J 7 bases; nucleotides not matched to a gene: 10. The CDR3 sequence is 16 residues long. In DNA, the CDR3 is TGTGCCAGCAGCTTAGTAACAGGGGTAAGAGGGCAGCCCCAGCATTTT. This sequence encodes CASSLVTGVRGQPQHF.

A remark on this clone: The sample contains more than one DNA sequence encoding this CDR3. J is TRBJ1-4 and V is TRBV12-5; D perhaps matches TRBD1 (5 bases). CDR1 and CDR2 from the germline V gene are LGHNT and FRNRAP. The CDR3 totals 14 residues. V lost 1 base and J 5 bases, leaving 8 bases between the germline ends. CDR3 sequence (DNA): TGTGCTAGTGGTTTGGGGGCAGGGAATGAAAAACTGTTTTTT. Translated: CASGLGAGNEKLFF.

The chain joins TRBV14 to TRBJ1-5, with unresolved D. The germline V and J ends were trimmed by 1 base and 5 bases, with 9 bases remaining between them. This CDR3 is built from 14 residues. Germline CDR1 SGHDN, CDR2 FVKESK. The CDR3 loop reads CASSQGLVHQPQHF. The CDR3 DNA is TGTGCCAGCAGCCAAGGACTAGTCCATCAGCCCCAGCATTTT. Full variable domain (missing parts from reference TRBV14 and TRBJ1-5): EAGVTQFPSHSVIEKGQTVTLRCDPISGHDNLYWYRRVMGKEIKFLLHFVKESKQDESGMPNNRFLAERTGGTYSTLKVQPAELEDSGVYFCASSQGLVHQPQHFGDGTRLSIL.

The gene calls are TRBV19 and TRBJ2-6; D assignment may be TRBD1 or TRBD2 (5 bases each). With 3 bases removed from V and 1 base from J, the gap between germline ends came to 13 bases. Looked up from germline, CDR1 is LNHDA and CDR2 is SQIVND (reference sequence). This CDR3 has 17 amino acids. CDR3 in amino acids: CASSIPSGGSGANVLTF. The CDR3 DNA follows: TGTGCCAGTAGTATCCCATCTGGGGGATCTGGGGCCAACGTCCTGACTTTC.

The CDR3 sequence: CASSEWFPGTEAFF. In DNA, the CDR3 is TGTGCCAGCAGTGAATGGTTCCCGGGCACTGAAGCTTTCTTT. The V call is TRBV2, the J call TRBJ1-1; no clear D gene. The CDR3 consists of 14 residues. The germline V and J ends were trimmed by 2 bases and 4 bases, with 11 bases remaining between them. CDR1 is SNHLY and CDR2 is FYNNEI in the germline V gene.

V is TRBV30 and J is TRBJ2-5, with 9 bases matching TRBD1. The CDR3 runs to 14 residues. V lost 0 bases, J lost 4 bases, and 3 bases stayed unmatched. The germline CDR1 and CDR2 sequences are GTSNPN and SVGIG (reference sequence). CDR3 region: CAWSVGTGRETQYF. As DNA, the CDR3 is TGTGCCTGGAGTGTTGGGACAGGGAGAGAGACCCAGTACTTC.

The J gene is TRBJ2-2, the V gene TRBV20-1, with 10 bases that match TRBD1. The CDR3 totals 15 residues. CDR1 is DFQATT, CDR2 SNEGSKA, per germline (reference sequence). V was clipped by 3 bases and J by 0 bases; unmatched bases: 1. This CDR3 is CSASGQGANTGELFF. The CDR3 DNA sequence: TGCAGTGCTAGTGGACAGGGGGCGAACACCGGGGAGCTGTTTTTT.

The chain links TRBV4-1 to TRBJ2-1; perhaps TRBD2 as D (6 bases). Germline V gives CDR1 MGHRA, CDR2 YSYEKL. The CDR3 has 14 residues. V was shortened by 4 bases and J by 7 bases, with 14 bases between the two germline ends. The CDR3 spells CASSLSGAGNEQFF. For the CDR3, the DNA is TGCGCCAGCAGCCTGAGCGGCGCGGGGAATGAGCAGTTCTTC.

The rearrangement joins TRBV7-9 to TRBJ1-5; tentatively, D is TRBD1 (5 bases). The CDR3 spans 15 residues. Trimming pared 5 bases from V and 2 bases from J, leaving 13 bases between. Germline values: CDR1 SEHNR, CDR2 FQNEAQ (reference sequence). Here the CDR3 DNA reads TGTGCCAGCAGCAATCGGGGGGGACGCAATCAGCCCCAGCATTTT. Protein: CASSNRGGRNQPQHF.

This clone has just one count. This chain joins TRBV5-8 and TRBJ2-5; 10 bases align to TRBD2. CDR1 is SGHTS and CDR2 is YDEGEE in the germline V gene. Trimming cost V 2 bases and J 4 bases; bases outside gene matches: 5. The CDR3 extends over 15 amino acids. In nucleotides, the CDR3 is TGTGCCAGCAGCTTCCTAGCGGGGGAGGGAGAGACCCAGTACTTC. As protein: CASSFLAGEGETQYF.